In this sample, the clone carrying this TCR beta chain turned up many times. J gave up 0 bases and V 7 bases, and 4 bases lay outside the gene matches. Per the germline V gene, CDR1 is DFQATT and CDR2 is SNEGSKA (reference sequence). The length of the CDR3 is 15 residues. Each CDR3 protein gets one entry after TCRdb re-called the 5' RACE reads with MiXCR. This table holds 200,000 to 250,000 distinct CDR3 sequences, 7% found once. This specimen belongs to a study of identical twins. These records were also assigned to another study, of yellow fever vaccine responses in identical twins.

Sequenced material: memory (CD45RO+) T cells sorted from blood. The V call is TRBV20-1, the J call TRBJ2-2; 11 positions agree with TRBD2. The source of this sequence is a woman aged 18 to 35 in good health. Written as DNA, the CDR3 is TGCAGTGGGCGACTAGCGGGGTCGAACACCGGGGAGCTGTTTTTT. This translates into CSGRLAGSNTGELFF.